A selection of T cell receptor beta chains follows, all from one sample in a study of identical twins. TCRdb itself ran the 5' RACE reads through MiXCR, one entry per CDR3 protein. The sample contains under 400,000 distinct CDR3 sequences, roughly 10% of which appear only once. The sequencing sample was made of naive T cells sorted from blood. Receptor source: a woman between 45 and 65 years old in good health. The CDR3 runs from the conserved cysteine through the conserved F or W. D genes are given only for firm matches. Rows may omit the clone size; those that give it use once, few, many or a size class.

V: TRBV7-6; D: .; J: TRBJ1-5; size: few; CDR3: CASSFGVGQPQHF; DNA: TGTGCCAGCAGCTTTGGGGTTGGACAGCCCCAGCATTTT
V: TRBV27; D: .; J: TRBJ1-2; size: many; CDR3: CASGSGGPPNYGYTF; DNA: TGTGCCAGCGGCTCCGGGGGACCGCCTAACTATGGCTACACCTTC
V: TRBV12-3/TRBV12-4; D: .; J: TRBJ2-7; size: .; CDR3: CASSLVVSEQYF; DNA: TGTGCCAGCAGTTTAGTAGTCTCCGAGCAGTACTTC
V: TRBV7-9; D: .; J: TRBJ1-4; size: few; CDR3: CASSLGREEEKLFF; DNA: TGTGCCAGCAGCCTAGGGAGGGAGGAGGAAAAACTGTTTTTT
V: TRBV6-5; D: TRBD2; J: TRBJ2-7; size: many; CDR3: CASSLSGRAFEQYF; DNA: TGTGCCAGCAGTTTAAGCGGGAGGGCCTTCGAGCAGTACTTC
V: TRBV7-9; D: .; J: TRBJ2-3; size: few; CDR3: CASSLLRGTTDTQYF; DNA: TGTGCCAGCAGCTTACTACGCGGGACCACAGATACGCAGTATTTT
V: TRBV13; D: .; J: TRBJ2-7; size: .; CDR3: CASSDGEAASYEQYF; DNA: TGTGCCAGCAGCGACGGGGAGGCGGCCTCCTACGAGCAGTACTTC
V: TRBV11-2; D: TRBD2; J: TRBJ2-2; size: many; CDR3: CASSLEGSGVNTGELFF; DNA: TGTGCCAGCAGCTTGGAGGGTAGCGGGGTTAACACCGGGGAGCTGTTTTTT
V: TRBV11-2; D: .; J: TRBJ1-6; size: .; CDR3: CASSPGPGNSPLHF; DNA: TGTGCCAGCAGCCCAGGACCGGGGAATTCACCCCTCCACTTT
V: TRBV11-2; D: .; J: TRBJ2-5; size: many; CDR3: CASSKGGVQGETQYF; DNA: TGTGCCAGCAGCAAAGGGGGGGTCCAGGGAGAGACCCAGTACTTC
V: TRBV12-3/TRBV12-4; D: .; J: TRBJ2-7; size: few; CDR3: CASSLTTRSYEQYF; DNA: TGTGCCAGCAGTCTCACGACTAGATCCTACGAGCAGTACTTC
V: TRBV5-1; D: TRBD2; J: TRBJ2-1; size: many; CDR3: CASSPAGPYNEQFF; DNA: TGCGCCAGCAGCCCAGCGGGACCCTACAATGAGCAGTTCTTC
V: TRBV9; D: TRBD1; J: TRBJ1-1; size: few; CDR3: CASSVVGTGGVSRFTEAFF; DNA: TGTGCCAGCAGCGTAGTCGGGACAGGGGGGGTTTCCCGGTTCACTGAAGCTTTCTTT
V: TRBV5-1; D: .; J: TRBJ2-3; size: few; CDR3: CASSLREIGGTDTQYF; DNA: TGCGCCAGCAGCTTGAGAGAAATTGGGGGCACAGATACGCAGTATTTT
V: TRBV27; D: TRBD2; J: TRBJ2-3; size: .; CDR3: CASSSRTSGYTDTQYF; DNA: TGTGCCAGCAGTTCTAGGACTAGCGGTTACACAGATACGCAGTATTTT
V: TRBV4-1; D: .; J: TRBJ1-4; size: .; CDR3: CASSQDKWRKLFF; DNA: TGCGCCAGCAGCCAAGACAAATGGCGAAAACTGTTTTTT
V: TRBV29-1; D: TRBD1; J: TRBJ2-4; size: .; CDR3: CSDSGTGDTVAKNIQYF; DNA: TGCAGCGACTCCGGGACAGGGGACACGGTGGCCAAAAACATTCAGTACTTC
V: TRBV28; D: TRBD1; J: TRBJ2-2; size: .; CDR3: CASSPTGETGELFF; DNA: TGTGCCAGCAGTCCCACAGGGGAGACCGGGGAGCTGTTTTTT
V: TRBV27; D: .; J: TRBJ2-1; size: .; CDR3: CASSPRRVGRQFF; DNA: TGTGCCAGCAGTCCCCGGAGGGTGGGTAGGCAGTTCTTC
V: TRBV4-1; D: TRBD1; J: TRBJ1-4; size: few; CDR3: CASSRATGAGEKLFF; DNA: TGCGCCAGCAGCCGCGCGACAGGGGCGGGTGAAAAACTGTTTTTT
V: TRBV9; D: TRBD2; J: TRBJ2-3; size: few; CDR3: CASSPPLAGGRVHTQYF; DNA: TGTGCCAGCAGCCCTCCACTAGCGGGAGGACGCGTCCATACGCAGTATTTT
V: TRBV12-3/TRBV12-4; D: .; J: TRBJ1-1; size: .; CDR3: CASRSQNTEAFF; DNA: TGTGCCAGCAGATCTCAGAACACTGAAGCTTTCTTT
V: TRBV11-2; D: .; J: TRBJ2-1; size: many; CDR3: CASSLVQRAANEQFF; DNA: TGTGCCAGCAGCTTAGTCCAGCGGGCGGCCAATGAGCAGTTCTTC
V: TRBV12-3/TRBV12-4; D: TRBD1; J: TRBJ1-5; size: .; CDR3: CASGTGQLQPQHF; DNA: TGTGCCAGCGGGACAGGGCAGCTTCAGCCCCAGCATTTT
V: TRBV7-6; D: .; J: TRBJ1-1; size: many; CDR3: CASSPRVLNTEAFF; DNA: TGTGCCAGCAGCCCGAGGGTGCTCAACACTGAAGCTTTCTTT
V: TRBV5-1; D: .; J: TRBJ2-6; size: few; CDR3: CASTLLISGANVLTF; DNA: TGCGCCAGCACCCTATTAATCTCTGGGGCCAACGTCCTGACTTTC
V: TRBV5-1; D: .; J: TRBJ2-3; size: few; CDR3: CASSFGGTASTDTQYF; DNA: TGCGCCAGCAGCTTTGGGGGGACGGCTAGCACAGATACGCAGTATTTT
V: TRBV6-1; D: .; J: TRBJ2-1; size: .; CDR3: CASRLPGLQGLNEQFF; DNA: TGTGCCAGCAGATTACCGGGACTCCAAGGGCTCAATGAGCAGTTCTTC
V: TRBV12-3/TRBV12-4; D: TRBD1; J: TRBJ2-7; size: few; CDR3: CASSPSGTGVYEQYF; DNA: TGTGCCAGCAGTCCATCCGGGACAGGGGTCTACGAGCAGTACTTC
V: TRBV7-9; D: TRBD2; J: TRBJ2-5; size: few; CDR3: CASSVPGGQETQYF; DNA: TGTGCCAGCAGCGTCCCGGGAGGGCAAGAGACCCAGTACTTC
V: TRBV4-1; D: TRBD1; J: TRBJ2-2; size: many; CDR3: CASSQEGTGTANTGELFF; DNA: TGCGCCAGCAGCCAAGAGGGGACAGGGACCGCGAACACCGGGGAGCTGTTTTTT
V: TRBV9; D: TRBD2; J: TRBJ2-5; size: many; CDR3: CASSVGLAGGWQETQYF; DNA: TGTGCCAGCAGCGTAGGACTAGCGGGAGGTTGGCAAGAGACCCAGTACTTC
V: TRBV12-3/TRBV12-4; D: .; J: TRBJ2-7; size: .; CDR3: CASTPGLSSYEQYF; DNA: TGTGCCAGCACTCCCGGTCTAAGCTCCTACGAGCAGTACTTC
V: TRBV21-1; D: .; J: TRBJ2-7; size: few; CDR3: CAAQGHYEQYF; DNA: TGTGCAGCACAGGGTCACTACGAGCAGTACTTC
V: TRBV4-1; D: .; J: TRBJ1-1; size: many; CDR3: CASSQGRGAEAFF; DNA: TGCGCCAGCAGCCAAGGCAGAGGCGCCGAAGCTTTCTTT
V: TRBV5-1; D: TRBD2; J: TRBJ2-1; size: many; CDR3: CASSSGLLADSYNEQFF; DNA: TGCGCCAGCAGCTCAGGCCTTCTAGCGGACTCCTACAATGAGCAGTTCTTC
V: TRBV3-1; D: .; J: TRBJ2-6; size: few; CDR3: CASSQVFPSAGSGANVLTF; DNA: TGTGCCAGCAGCCAAGTTTTCCCGTCTGCCGGCTCTGGGGCCAACGTCCTGACTTTC
V: TRBV9; D: .; J: TRBJ2-6; size: many; CDR3: CASSVDSGANVLTF; DNA: TGTGCCAGCAGCGTAGACTCTGGGGCCAACGTCCTGACTTTC
V: TRBV7-2; D: .; J: TRBJ1-2; size: few; CDR3: CASSRDGLNYGYTF; DNA: TGTGCCAGCAGCCGAGACGGCCTGAACTATGGCTACACCTTC